The 21 T cell receptor beta chains below come from one sample, sequenced in a study of T cell responses to AZD1222 COVID-19 vaccine. Sequencing was performed with immunoSEQ multiplex PCR; in TCRdb, only in-frame clones are kept and a portion is missing. Here the sample spans more than 50,000 clones, nearly 90% being singletons. The material was peripheral blood, obtained on day 0 of AZD1222 vaccination. The source of these receptors is an adult in good health.

On this clone itself: Germline is not matched at one junction end, which may reflect a read error. The chain employs TRBV15 and TRBJ2-3, with 9 bases that match TRBD2. Germline loops: CDR1 LNHNV, CDR2 YYDKDF (reference sequence). CDR3 length: 17 amino acids. In DNA form, the CDR3 reads TGTGCCACCAGTAGAGGTAGTAGCGGGGGACCAACAGATACGCAGTATTTT. Translating it yields CATSRGSSGGPTDTQYF.

This clone has only one observation. The chain is built from TRBV24-1 and TRBJ2-3; 13 bases are shared with TRBD2. The germline CDR1 and CDR2 sequences are KGHDR and SFDVKD. V shed 5 bases, J shed 3 bases, and the junction held 4 bases outside the gene matches. The CDR3 contains 16 residues. The CDR3 DNA reads as TGTGCCACCAGTGCCGCGACTAGCGGGGGGACAGATACGCAGTATTTT. This encodes CATSAATSGGTDTQYF.

In its sample, this clone was seen once. The rearrangement links TRBV5-6 to TRBJ2-3; the match to TRBD2 covers 8 bases. CDR3 length equals 17 residues. From germline, CDR1 is SGHDT and CDR2 YYEEEE. With V trimmed by 4 bases and J by 6 bases, 16 bases remained unmatched. CDR3 sequence reads: CASSGGLTSGPPDTQYF. The CDR3 coding sequence is TGTGCCAGCAGCGGGGGGTTAACTAGCGGCCCCCCGGATACGCAGTATTTT.

This clone has just one count. V usage is TRBV7-8 and J usage is TRBJ1-2, with TRBD1 identical over 7 bases. This CDR3 region has 16 residues. CDR1 and CDR2 (germline): SGHVS, FQNEAQ. V shed 5 bases, J shed 7 bases, and the junction held 16 bases outside the gene matches. The CDR3 DNA is TGTGCCAGCAGCCTAGGGCGGCGCAGGGGGGTTGGTGGCTACACCTTC. Protein product: CASSLGRRRGVGGYTF. The full variable domain, its missing parts supplied by reference TRBV7-8 and TRBJ1-2, is GAGVSQSPRYKVAKRGQDVALRCDPISGHVSLFWYQQALGQGPEFLTYFQNEAQLDKSGLPSDRFFAERPEGSVSTLKIQRTQQEDSAVYLCASSLGRRRGVGGYTFGSGTRLTVV.

V usage is TRBV20-1 and J usage is TRBJ1-3; maybe TRBD1 (6 bases). V was clipped by 3 bases and J by 0 bases, with 15 bases between them. The length of the CDR3 is 16 residues. CDR1 and CDR2 from the germline V gene are DFQATT and SNEGSKA (reference sequence). The CDR3 region is CSASEGGRTSGNTIYF. CDR3 in DNA: TGCAGTGCTAGTGAGGGGGGAAGGACCTCTGGAAACACCATATATTTT.

The gene calls are TRBV29-1 and TRBJ1-2, with D possibly matching TRBD1 (6 bases). V was cut by 6 bases and J by 8 bases, with 19 bases left in between. Germline CDR1 reads SQVTM; CDR2 reads ANQGSEA. The CDR3 runs to 13 residues. The CDR3, as DNA: TGCAGCGTATTAACACAGGGTTTAGGAGGCTACACCTTC. It specifies CSVLTQGLGGYTF.

This clone was seen a single time. CDR3 DNA: TGTGCCAGCAGCCAAGATTGGGGGGCGCTGAGCACAGATACGCAGTATTTT. This translates into CASSQDWGALSTDTQYF. V is TRBV4-2 and J is TRBJ2-3; either TRBD1 or TRBD2 may fit D (6 bases each). This CDR3 comprises 17 residues. The germline V gene has CDR1 LGHNA and CDR2 YNFKEQ. V lost 0 bases and J 0 bases, leaving 13 bases between the germline ends.

The chain combines TRBV24-1 with TRBJ2-1; TRBD1 agrees at 8 bases. In germline, CDR1 is KGHDR, CDR2 SFDVKD. V lost 3 bases and J lost 4; bases outside the gene matches: 7. The CDR3 covers 16 residues. CDR3 nucleotide sequence: TGTGCCACCAGTGATGCACAGGGGGAACGTTACAATGAGCAGTTCTTC. Translated, it gives CATSDAQGERYNEQFF.

The chain is built from TRBV15 and TRBJ1-2; 7 nucleotides match TRBD1. CDR3 length equals 15 residues. Germline loops: CDR1 LNHNV, CDR2 YYDKDF (reference sequence). V shed 1 base and J 8 bases; nucleotides not matched to a gene: 10. The CDR3 DNA reads TGTGCCACCAGCAGAGTTCGACAGGGAGAAGGAGGCTACACCTTC. This codes for CATSRVRQGEGGYTF.

The chain uses TRBV5-1 and TRBJ2-7; no reliable D call. The CDR3 consists of 14 residues. Trimming took off 3 bases at V and 2 bases at J, with 12 bases between the two ends. Germline CDR1 reads SGHRS; CDR2 reads YFSETQ. The CDR3 loop reads CASSWDFPTYEQYF. The DNA for the CDR3 is TGCGCCAGCAGCTGGGATTTTCCTACCTACGAGCAGTACTTC.

The gene calls are TRBV6-1 and TRBJ1-5, with D tentatively TRBD1 (5 bases). V gave up 1 base and J gave up 5 bases, with 6 bases separating them. This CDR3 region has 13 residues. The germline gives CDR1 MNHNS, CDR2 SASEGT. The CDR3 region has the DNA TGTGCCAGCAGTGAAGGACAGTATCAGCCCCAGCATTTT. It codes for CASSEGQYQPQHF.

V usage is TRBV18 and J usage is TRBJ1-2; possible D gene TRBD1, 5 bases. CDR3 length: 14 amino acids. V shed 6 bases and J shed 7 bases, with 18 bases lying between them. Germline values: CDR1 KGHSH, CDR2 LQKENI. The CDR3 protein is CASSPGTLRVGYTF. The CDR3 DNA reads TGTGCCAGCTCCCCCGGGACCCTCAGGGTTGGCTACACCTTC.

This chain joins TRBV15 and TRBJ2-7, with no clear D. Deletions cut 5 bases from V and 6 bases from J, with 11 bases between. Germline-derived CDR1 and CDR2 are LNHNV and YYDKDF (reference sequence). The CDR3 spans 12 residues. CDR3 in DNA: TGTGCCACCAGCGAGCTGGGAAGCGAGCAGTACTTC. The encoded protein is CATSELGSEQYF.

In this sample, this clone turned up once. V and J are TRBV6-5 and TRBJ1-4; 9 bases are shared with TRBD1. This CDR3 is 15 amino acids long. The junction had 7 bases not matched to a gene; V was cut back by 6 bases and J by 5 bases. In germline, CDR1 is MNHEY, CDR2 SVGAGI. The CDR3, as DNA: TGTGCCAGCAGCCATAGGGACAGGGTAAATGAAAAACTGTTTTTT. Protein sequence: CASSHRDRVNEKLFF.

The chain employs TRBV10-3 and TRBJ2-3; 7 nucleotides line up with TRBD1. The germline V gene has CDR1 ENHRY and CDR2 SYGVKD. The CDR3 length is 14 residues. J was trimmed by 2 bases and V by 11 bases; bases with no gene match: 10. Here the CDR3 reads CAVRTGPHTDTQYF. The CDR3 DNA reads TGTGCCGTACGGACAGGTCCCCACACAGATACGCAGTATTTT.

The J gene is TRBJ1-5, the V gene TRBV2; D not resolved. Germline V gives CDR1 SNHLY, CDR2 FYNNEI. Trimming took off 6 bases at V and 0 bases at J, with 6 bases between the two ends. The CDR3 runs 13 residues. For the CDR3, the DNA is TGTGCCAGCAGGGTAAATAGCAATCAGCCCCAGCATTTT. It translates to CASRVNSNQPQHF. Based on the CDR3 plus reference TRBV2 and TRBJ1-5, the full variable domain is EPEVTQTPSHQVTQMGQEVILRCVPISNHLYFYWYRQILGQKVEFLVSFYNNEISEKSEIFDDQFSVERPDGSNFTLKIRSTKLEDSAMYFCASRVNSNQPQHFGDGTRLSIL.

The chain combines TRBV7-8 with TRBJ1-4; D gene uncertain. Germline CDR1 and CDR2: SGHVS and FQNEAQ. V was cut by 6 bases and J by 5 bases, with 13 bases left in between. This CDR3 is 14 amino acids long. CDR3 nucleotide sequence: TGTGCCAGCAGGCGAGCGACTGAGAATGAAAAACTGTTTTTT. Its translation is CASRRATENEKLFF.

The genes are TRBV7-2 and TRBJ2-7, with 9 bases that match TRBD1. The CDR3 is made up of 14 amino acids. Germline CDR1 SGHTA, CDR2 FQGNSA. J was trimmed by 3 bases and V by 1 base; bases with no gene match: 1. The CDR3 nucleotides read TGTGCCAGCAGCTTAGGGACAGGGGTCTACGAGCAGTACTTC. Translated: CASSLGTGVYEQYF.

The V call is TRBV19, the J call TRBJ1-2; 7 nucleotides align to TRBD1. The J segment lost 4 bases and the V segment lost 6 bases, leaving 5 bases of the junction unmatched. Germline V gene data show CDR1 as LNHDA and CDR2 as SQIVND (reference sequence). This CDR3 has 13 amino acids. CDR3 coding DNA: TGTGCCAGTAGCCGACAGGGATCCTATGGCTACACCTTC. It translates to CASSRQGSYGYTF.

The chain employs TRBV5-5 and TRBJ1-1; TRBD1 matches at 10 bases. Germline values: CDR1 SGHKS, CDR2 YYEKEE (reference sequence). J lost 3 bases, V lost 0 bases, and 8 bases had no gene match. The CDR3 is made up of 17 amino acids. Written as DNA, the CDR3 is TGTGCCAGCAGCTTGGAATGGGACAGGGGAAGGTACACTGAAGCTTTCTTT. This sequence encodes CASSLEWDRGRYTEAFF.

The chain combines TRBV14 with TRBJ2-7; TRBD1 aligns across 9 bases. The trim removed 6 bases at V and 5 bases at J, leaving 11 bases unmatched. The length of the CDR3 is 15 residues. The V gene's germline CDR1 is SGHDN and CDR2 FVKESK. Here the CDR3 reads CASSRSGTGFHEQYF. CDR3 nucleotide sequence: TGTGCCAGCAGTCGCTCCGGGACAGGGTTCCACGAGCAGTACTTC.